This T cell receptor beta chain was sequenced in a study of blood T cell repertoires in COVID-19. Turning to the study itself: All recovered Cohort 3 donors got two negative PCRs, got clearance, or saw symptom resolution. PBMCs, B-cell-depleted T cells, or T cells provided the cDNA or gDNA that made up the material.

Under the authors' procedure: Scientists estimated how many nucleated cells there were by amplifying reference gene primers. Profiling relied on immunoSEQ multiplex PCR, and the TCRdb table lists in-frame clones only, not all of them. From that table come the V and J calls and clone size; the DNA was used to work out D and trimming. This table has a few hundred thousand clones, more than 70% appearing once. Participants' own reports of clinical history determined their cohort assignment. This CDR3 region has 15 residues. Germline CDR1 LNHDA, CDR2 SQIVND (reference sequence). The V and J ends lost 4 bases and 10 bases respectively, with 22 bases between them.

The V call is TRBV19, the J call TRBJ1-1; D is unclear. The source is a man aged 35-49 years in a cohort exposed to, infected with or recovered from COVID-19 (not recorded which). The sequencing sample was made of PBMCs or T cells enriched from blood (not recorded which). CDR3 sequence (DNA): TGTGCCAGTAGTACCGCCGGTATCCGACTTTTAGGAGCTTTCTTT. As protein: CASSTAGIRLLGAFF. Based on the CDR3 plus reference TRBV19 and TRBJ1-1, the full variable domain is DGGITQSPKYLFRKEGQNVTLSCEQNLNHDAMYWYRQDPGQGLRLIYYSQIVNDFQKGDIAEGYSVSREKKESFPLTVTSAQKNPTAFYLCASSTAGIRLLGAFFGQGTRLTVV.